This T cell receptor (beta chain) was identified during a study of T cell changes during pregnancy in multiple sclerosis. Some clones are missing from TCRdb's copy, which holds only in-frame ones; the method was immunoSEQ multiplex PCR. The table has about 70,000 clones, just over 90% seen once. The germline V gene has CDR1 MNHEY and CDR2 SVGAGI. The germline V and J ends were trimmed by 2 bases and 2 bases, with 16 bases remaining between them. The CDR3 runs to 16 residues. This clone was counted a single time. This TCR derives from a female donor in good health, enrolled as a control in a pregnancy study. The sequences come from peripheral blood, collected in the second trimester of pregnancy. This chain links TRBV6-5 with TRBJ2-7; a possible D gene is TRBD2 (5 bases). Written as DNA, the CDR3 is TGTGCCAGCAGTTACCCCGGCGGGCAGACCACCTACGAGCAGTACTTC. Translation gives CASSYPGGQTTYEQYF.